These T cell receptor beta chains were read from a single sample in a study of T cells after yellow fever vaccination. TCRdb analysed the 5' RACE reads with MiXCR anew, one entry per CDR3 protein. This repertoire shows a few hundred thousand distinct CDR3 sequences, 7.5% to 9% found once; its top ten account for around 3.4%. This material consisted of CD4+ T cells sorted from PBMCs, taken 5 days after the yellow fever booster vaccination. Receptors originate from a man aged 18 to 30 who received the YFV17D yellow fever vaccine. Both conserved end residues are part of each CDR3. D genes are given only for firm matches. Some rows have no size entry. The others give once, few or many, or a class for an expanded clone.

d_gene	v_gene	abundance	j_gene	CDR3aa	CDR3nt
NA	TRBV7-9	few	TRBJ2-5	CAGSGRTGETQYF	TGTGCCGGGTCGGGGAGGACGGGAGAGACCCAGTACTTC
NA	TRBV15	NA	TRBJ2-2	CATSRQGTGELFF	TGTGCCACCAGCAGGCAAGGCACCGGGGAGCTGTTTTTT
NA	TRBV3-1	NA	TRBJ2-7	CASSQLAYSYEQYF	TGTGCCAGCAGCCAACTAGCGTACTCCTACGAGCAGTACTTC
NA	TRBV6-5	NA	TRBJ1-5	CASRLTENSNQPQHF	TGTGCCAGCAGGTTGACAGAGAATAGCAATCAGCCCCAGCATTTT
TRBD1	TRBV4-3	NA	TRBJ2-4	CASSLTGGLVGNIQYF	TGCGCCAGCAGCCTTACAGGGGGCTTGGTGGGGAACATTCAGTACTTC
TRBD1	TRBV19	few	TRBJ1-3	CATGDRSSGNTIYF	TGTGCCACCGGGGACAGGAGCTCTGGAAACACCATATATTTT
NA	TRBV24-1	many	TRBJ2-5	CATCKLIDGGEETQYF	TGTGCCACCTGTAAACTGATCGACGGGGGTGAGGAGACCCAGTACTTC
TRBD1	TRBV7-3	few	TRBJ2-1	CASSKTGLVNEQFF	TGTGCCAGCTCTAAGACAGGGCTCGTCAATGAGCAGTTCTTC
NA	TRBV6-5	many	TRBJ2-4	CASSYSFSRIKNIQYF	TGTGCCAGCAGTTACTCCTTCAGCCGAATCAAAAACATTCAGTACTTC
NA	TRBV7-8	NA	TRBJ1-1	CASSSGPGRTSSEAFF	TGTGCCAGCAGCTCGGGCCCCGGACGGACAAGCAGTGAAGCTTTCTTT
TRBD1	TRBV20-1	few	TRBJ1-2	CSAWDRRGNGYTF	TGCAGTGCATGGGACAGGCGGGGGAATGGCTACACCTTC
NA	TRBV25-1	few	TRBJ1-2	CASSWANYGYTF	TGTGCCAGCAGTTGGGCTAACTATGGCTACACCTTC
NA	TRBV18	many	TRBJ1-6	CASSPPGTQNSPLHF	TGTGCCAGCTCACCACCCGGGACACAGAATTCACCCCTCCACTTT
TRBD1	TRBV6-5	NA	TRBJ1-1	CASSYSWDSLTEAFF	TGTGCCAGCAGTTACTCGTGGGACAGCCTCACTGAAGCTTTCTTT
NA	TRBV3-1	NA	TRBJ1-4	CASSQAPGRGDSEKLFF	TGTGCCAGCAGCCAAGCCCCGGGAAGGGGCGATAGTGAAAAACTGTTTTTT
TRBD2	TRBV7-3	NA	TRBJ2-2	CASSPQRGVPGELFF	TGTGCCAGCAGCCCCCAGCGGGGGGTTCCCGGGGAGCTGTTTTTT
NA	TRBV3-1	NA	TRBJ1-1	CASSQEQGGTEAFF	TGTGCCAGCAGCCAAGAACAGGGAGGCACTGAAGCTTTCTTT
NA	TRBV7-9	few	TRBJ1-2	CASSLAVDTVGYTF	TGTGCCAGCAGCTTAGCCGTCGATACCGTTGGCTACACCTTC
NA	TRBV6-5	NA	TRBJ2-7	CASSRSHYEQYF	TGTGCCAGCAGCCGTTCCCACTACGAGCAGTACTTC
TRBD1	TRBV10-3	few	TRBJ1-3	CAISERTGPNTIYF	TGTGCCATCAGTGAGAGGACAGGGCCGAACACCATATATTTT
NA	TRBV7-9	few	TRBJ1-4	CASSFRSATNEKLFF	TGTGCCAGCAGCTTTAGATCTGCAACTAATGAAAAACTGTTTTTT
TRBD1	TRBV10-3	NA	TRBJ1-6	CAIRKGTEHSPLHF	TGTGCCATCAGGAAAGGGACAGAACATTCACCCCTCCACTTT
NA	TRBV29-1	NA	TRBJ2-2	CSVISGGWTGELFF	TGCAGCGTTATCTCTGGTGGGTGGACCGGGGAGCTGTTTTTT
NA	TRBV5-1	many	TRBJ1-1	CASSLDTEAFF	TGCGCCAGCAGCTTGGACACTGAAGCTTTCTTT
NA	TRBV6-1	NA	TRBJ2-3	CASSADRPDTQYF	TGTGCCAGCAGTGCCGACAGACCAGATACGCAGTATTTT
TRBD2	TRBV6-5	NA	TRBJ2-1	CASSNVAGGRPEQFF	TGTGCCAGCAGTAACGTAGCGGGGGGGCGGCCTGAGCAGTTCTTC
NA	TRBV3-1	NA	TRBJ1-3	CASSQVPGRNTIYF	TGTGCCAGCAGCCAAGTACCAGGGAGGAACACCATATATTTT
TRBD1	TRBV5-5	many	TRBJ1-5	CASSLGQGRQPQHF	TGTGCCAGCAGCTTGGGACAGGGAAGGCAGCCCCAGCATTTT
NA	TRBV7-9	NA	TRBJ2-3	CASSLGTQVTDTQYF	TGTGCCAGCAGCTTAGGGACACAAGTCACAGATACGCAGTATTTT
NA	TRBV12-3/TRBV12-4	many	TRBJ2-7	CASSPFTGFYEQYF	TGTGCCAGCAGCCCCTTTACAGGATTCTACGAGCAGTACTTC
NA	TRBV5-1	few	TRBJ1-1	CASSTRPKPGNTEAFF	TGCGCCAGCAGCACCAGGCCTAAACCCGGGAACACTGAAGCTTTCTTT
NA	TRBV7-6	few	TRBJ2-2	CASSLGAGNTGELFF	TGTGCCAGCAGCTTAGGGGCGGGGAACACCGGGGAGCTGTTTTTT
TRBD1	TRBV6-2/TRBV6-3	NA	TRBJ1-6	CARRTGSGFTLHF	TGTGCCAGACGGACAGGCAGTGGATTCACCCTCCACTTT
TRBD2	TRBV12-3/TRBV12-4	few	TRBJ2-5	CASSFGLAGGGETQYF	TGTGCCAGCAGTTTTGGGCTAGCGGGGGGAGGTGAGACCCAGTACTTC
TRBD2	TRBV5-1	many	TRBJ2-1	CASSLGLADYNEQFF	TGCGCCAGCAGCTTGGGACTAGCGGATTACAATGAGCAGTTCTTC
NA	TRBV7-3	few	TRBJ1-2	CASSVGGARGYTF	TGTGCCAGCAGCGTCGGGGGGGCGAGGGGCTACACCTTC
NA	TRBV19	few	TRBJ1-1	CASGTLMSGTEAFF	TGTGCCAGTGGGACTTTGATGTCCGGCACTGAAGCTTTCTTT
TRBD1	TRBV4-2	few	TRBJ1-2	CASSQGRQGDNYGYTF	TGTGCCAGCAGCCAGGGTAGACAGGGAGATAACTATGGCTACACCTTC
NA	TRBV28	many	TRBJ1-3	CASRDSGNTIYF	TGTGCCAGCAGGGACTCTGGAAACACCATATATTTT
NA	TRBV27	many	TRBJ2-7	CASSFRGQAYEQYF	TGTGCCAGCAGTTTCAGAGGGCAAGCCTACGAGCAGTACTTC
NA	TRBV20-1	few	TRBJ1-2	CSARDPRSPAYGYTF	TGCAGTGCTAGAGATCCTAGGTCCCCTGCCTATGGCTACACCTTC
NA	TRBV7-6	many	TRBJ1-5	CASSPQGKGNQPQHF	TGTGCCAGCAGCCCACAGGGTAAGGGCAATCAGCCCCAGCATTTT
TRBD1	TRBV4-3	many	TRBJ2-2	CASSRTGTGGSTGELFF	TGCGCCAGTAGTAGGACAGGGACAGGGGGCAGCACCGGGGAGCTGTTTTTT
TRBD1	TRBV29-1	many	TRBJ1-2	CSGSEGQAYGYTF	TGCAGCGGCAGCGAGGGACAGGCGTATGGCTACACCTTC
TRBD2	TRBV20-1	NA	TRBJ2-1	CSARAAVAGTYNEQFF	TGCAGTGCTAGAGCCGCCGTAGCGGGAACCTACAATGAGCAGTTCTTC
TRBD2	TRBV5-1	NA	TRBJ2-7	CASSPTAGDGEQYF	TGCGCCAGCAGCCCGACGGCGGGGGACGGCGAGCAGTACTTC
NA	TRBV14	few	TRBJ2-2	CASSRDFWAGELFF	TGTGCCAGCAGCCGGGACTTCTGGGCCGGGGAGCTGTTTTTT
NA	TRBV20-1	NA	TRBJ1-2	CSANPAHRWDYGYTF	TGCAGTGCTAATCCGGCCCATCGTTGGGACTATGGCTACACCTTC
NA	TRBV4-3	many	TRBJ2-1	CASSQSPMAGQFF	TGCGCCAGCAGCCAAAGCCCCATGGCGGGGCAGTTCTTC
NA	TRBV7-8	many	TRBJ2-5	CASSLEGRAFAPQETQYF	TGTGCCAGCAGCTTAGAAGGGCGGGCCTTTGCCCCCCAAGAGACCCAGTACTTC
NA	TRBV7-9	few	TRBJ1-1	CASSRVQNTEAFF	TGTGCCAGCAGCCGAGTCCAGAACACTGAAGCTTTCTTT